Presented here are 21 T cell receptor beta chains from one specimen sequenced in a study of somatic mutations in cytotoxic T cells in rheumatoid arthritis. The repertoire was sequenced with immunoSEQ multiplex PCR; TCRdb's copy has only in-frame clones and lacks some. The data contain some 7,000 clones, around three quarters of them singletons. Material: CD8+ T cells sorted from blood. The receptors were gathered from an adult with rheumatoid arthritis.

CDR3 sequence (DNA): TGTGCCAGCAGCGAAAGCGGGGGGGCGGCCGATACGCAGTATTTT. Translating it yields CASSESGGAADTQYF. The chain is built from TRBV7-2 and TRBJ2-3; TRBD2 agrees at 10 bases. This CDR3 comprises 15 residues. From germline, CDR1 is SGHTA and CDR2 FQGNSA. After removal of 5 bases from V and 6 bases from J, the junction contained 8 bases not matched to a gene.

This clone has just a few counts. The chain has TRBV5-1 and TRBJ1-5; 7 positions match TRBD1. Germline CDR1 reads SGHRS; CDR2 reads YFSETQ. Germline trimming cut 0 bases from V and 7 bases from J; bases unmatched to any gene: 1. This CDR3 has 13 residues. The CDR3 region has the DNA TGCGCCAGCAGCTTGGACAGGGGACAGCCCCAGCATTTT. This gives the protein CASSLDRGQPQHF.

J is TRBJ2-5 and V is TRBV4-2; 7 bases align to TRBD1. Trimming removed 4 bases from V and 5 bases from J; junction bases left unmatched: 1. CDR3 length: 12 amino acids. Germline V gene lookup returns CDR1 LGHNA and CDR2 YNFKEQ. CDR3 sequence (DNA): TGTGCCAGCAGCCCACAGGGGGAGACCCAGTACTTC. Translating gives CASSPQGETQYF.

V and J are TRBV19 and TRBJ1-1; D unresolved. V dropped 5 bases and J dropped 2 bases, with 9 bases sitting between them. Germline assignment: CDR1 LNHDA and CDR2 SQIVND (reference sequence). The CDR3 runs 13 residues. As DNA, the CDR3 is TGTGCCAGTAGTCTCACGAGAAACACTGAAGCTTTCTTT. Encoded protein: CASSLTRNTEAFF.

In the case of this clone: Additional DNA sequences in this sample encode the identical CDR3. This sequence joins TRBV7-9 and TRBJ2-1; D is undetermined. The CDR3 is 14 residues long. The germline gives CDR1 SEHNR, CDR2 FQNEAQ (reference sequence). The V gene lost 0 bases and the J gene lost 1 base, with 4 bases spanning the gap. CDR3 protein: CASSLAGSYNEQFF. In DNA, the CDR3 is TGTGCCAGCAGCTTAGCGGGATCCTACAATGAGCAGTTCTTC.

This rearrangement joins TRBV7-9 to TRBJ1-1, with a tentative D call TRBD1 (5 bases). Germline V gene data show CDR1 as SEHNR and CDR2 as FQNEAQ (reference sequence). The CDR3 has 14 residues. Trimming pared 6 bases from V and 0 bases from J, leaving 11 bases between. The DNA of the CDR3 is TGTGCCAGCAGACCAAAGGGGATGAACACTGAAGCTTTCTTT. Amino acids: CASRPKGMNTEAFF.

This clone came up once. V gene TRBV4-1 combines with J gene TRBJ2-1, with TRBD1 matching 10 bases. The CDR3 totals 18 residues. J gave up 4 bases and V 4 bases, and 13 bases lay outside the gene matches. From germline, CDR1 is MGHRA and CDR2 YSYEKL. This CDR3 reads CASSPSGRQGASYNEQFF. Written as DNA, the CDR3 is TGCGCCAGCAGCCCGAGCGGGAGACAGGGGGCCTCATACAATGAGCAGTTCTTC.

This clone was counted a few times. The chain is built from TRBV4-2 and TRBJ2-5, with TRBD2 matching over 8 bases. The germline CDR1 and CDR2 sequences are LGHNA and YNFKEQ. CDR3 size: 15 residues. V lost 3 bases to trimming and J lost 3 bases; unmatched junction nucleotides: 6. Written as DNA, the CDR3 is TGTGCCAGCAGCCAGCCGACTAGCGCTAAAGAGACCCAGTACTTC. Its translation is CASSQPTSAKETQYF.

The CDR3 loop reads CASSLGPPGYQETQYF. Written as DNA, the CDR3 is TGTGCCAGCAGCTTAGGTCCCCCGGGATACCAAGAGACCCAGTACTTC. The chain carries TRBV7-2 and TRBJ2-5, with D possibly being TRBD2 (5 bases). V was cut by 1 base and J by 0 bases, with 12 bases left in between. The CDR3 consists of 16 residues. Germline V gives CDR1 SGHTA, CDR2 FQGNSA. Supplemented by reference TRBV7-2 and TRBJ2-5, the full variable domain reads GAGVSQSPSNKVTEKGKDVELRCDPISGHTALYWYRQSLGQGLEFLIYFQGNSAPDKSGLPSDRFSAERTGGSVSTLTIQRTQQEDSAVYLCASSLGPPGYQETQYFGPGTRLLVL.

CDR3 loop: CASSLRAAAYEQYF. The DNA of the CDR3 is TGTGCCAGCAGCTTGAGGGCGGCGGCCTACGAGCAGTACTTC. The V and J genes are TRBV5-5 and TRBJ2-7; D ambiguous. The CDR3 has 14 amino acids. Germline V gene sequence: CDR1 SGHKS, CDR2 YYEKEE (reference sequence). Trimming left V 1 base short and J 2 bases short, with 10 bases between.

The CDR3 sequence: CASSLVSNYEQYF. The CDR3 nucleotides are TGTGCCAGCAGCTTAGTATCGAACTACGAGCAGTACTTC. V gene TRBV7-9 combines with J gene TRBJ2-7, with D unclear. The CDR3 is 13 amino acids. CDR1 is SEHNR, CDR2 FQNEAQ, per germline (reference sequence). The V and J ends lost 1 base and 3 bases respectively, with 7 bases between them.

The chain links TRBV28 to TRBJ2-5; 12 bases are a match to TRBD1. Germline assignment: CDR1 MDHEN and CDR2 SYDVKM. The CDR3 runs 21 residues. After removal of 3 bases from V and 5 bases from J, the junction contained 22 bases not matched to a gene. CDR3 sequence: CASSFGEGDRGQGKVMETQYF. The DNA of the CDR3 is TGTGCCAGCAGTTTCGGTGAGGGGGACAGGGGGCAAGGAAAAGTTATGGAGACCCAGTACTTC.

This clone was counted a few times. The gene calls are TRBV6-5 and TRBJ2-7; TRBD1 matches at 8 bases. The trim removed 6 bases at V and 0 bases at J, leaving 1 base unmatched. Germline assignment: CDR1 MNHEY and CDR2 SVGAGI. The CDR3 is 13 residues long. CDR3 sequence reads: CASRTGASYEQYF. CDR3 nucleotides: TGTGCCAGCAGGACAGGGGCCTCCTACGAGCAGTACTTC.

This chain connects TRBV7-9 to TRBJ2-2; no clear D. The CDR3 totals 11 residues. Germline-derived CDR1 and CDR2 are SEHNR and FQNEAQ (reference sequence). The ends were cut back, 3 bases at V and 6 bases at J, with 2 bases in the middle. The CDR3 is CASSFAGELFF. DNA for the CDR3: TGTGCCAGCAGCTTTGCCGGGGAGCTGTTTTTT.

This chain links TRBV7-9 with TRBJ2-5; 7 bases align to TRBD1. The CDR3 has 14 amino acids. The germline V gene has CDR1 SEHNR and CDR2 FQNEAQ (reference sequence). The trim removed 5 bases at V and 1 base at J, leaving 4 bases unmatched. The CDR3 spells CASSQRQGQETQYF. In DNA form, the CDR3 reads TGTGCCAGCAGCCAACGACAGGGCCAAGAGACCCAGTACTTC.

DNA for the CDR3: TGTGCCAGCAGTTCAAGGACAGGGTTTAATGAAAAACTGTTTTTT. It yields the protein CASSSRTGFNEKLFF. V gene TRBV7-9 combines with J gene TRBJ1-4; 8 positions agree with TRBD1. Germline V gene data show CDR1 as SEHNR and CDR2 as FQNEAQ (reference sequence). V trimming: 6 bases; J trimming: 4 bases; junction bases outside the gene matches: 7. This CDR3 comprises 15 residues.

This sequence joins TRBV5-4 and TRBJ2-1; no reliable D call. V gave up 2 bases and J gave up 0 bases, with 9 bases separating them. CDR1 and CDR2 from the germline V gene are SGHNT and YYREEE (reference sequence). The CDR3 covers 15 residues. The CDR3 is CASSFAESSYNEQFF. The CDR3 coding sequence is TGTGCCAGCAGCTTCGCGGAGAGCTCCTACAATGAGCAGTTCTTC.

The V gene is TRBV2, the J gene TRBJ2-1; the D is unclear. The V gene lost 6 bases and the J gene lost 0 bases, with 15 bases spanning the gap. The CDR3 runs 16 residues. Per germline, CDR1 SNHLY and CDR2 FYNNEI. CDR3 loop: CASSAGHRSSYNEQFF. In nucleotides, the CDR3 is TGTGCCAGCAGCGCCGGGCATAGGAGCTCCTACAATGAGCAGTTCTTC. The entire variable domain, with the rest obtained from reference TRBV2 and TRBJ2-1, is as follows: EPEVTQTPSHQVTQMGQEVILRCVPISNHLYFYWYRQILGQKVEFLVSFYNNEISEKSEIFDDQFSVERPDGSNFTLKIRSTKLEDSAMYFCASSAGHRSSYNEQFFGPGTRLTVL.

In its sample, this clone was seen once. This CDR3 is CASRLRVNTEAFF. The CDR3 DNA reads TGTGCCAGTCGGCTTCGGGTGAACACTGAAGCTTTCTTT. The rearrangement uses TRBV19 and TRBJ1-1, with D hard to call. V lost 8 bases and J lost 0, with 10 bases in between. There are 13 residues in the CDR3. Per germline, CDR1 LNHDA and CDR2 SQIVND (reference sequence).

A few counts support this clone. This rearrangement joins TRBV4-1 to TRBJ1-2; 9 nucleotides align to TRBD1. Germline assignment: CDR1 MGHRA and CDR2 YSYEKL. This CDR3 region has 15 residues. V lost 2 bases and J lost 4; bases outside the gene matches: 5. This chain's CDR3 is CASSQSGTGSYGYTF. The DNA for the CDR3 is TGCGCCAGCAGCCAATCCGGGACAGGGAGCTATGGCTACACCTTC.

The V gene is TRBV5-1, the J gene TRBJ2-4, with TRBD2 identical over 8 bases. With 2 bases clipped from V and 7 bases from J, the junction kept 8 bases outside the gene matches. CDR1 is SGHRS and CDR2 is YFSETQ in the germline V gene. The CDR3 totals 15 residues. The CDR3 spells CASSFTRGAGNIQYF. DNA of the CDR3: TGCGCCAGCAGCTTCACGCGGGGGGCCGGGAACATTCAGTACTTC.